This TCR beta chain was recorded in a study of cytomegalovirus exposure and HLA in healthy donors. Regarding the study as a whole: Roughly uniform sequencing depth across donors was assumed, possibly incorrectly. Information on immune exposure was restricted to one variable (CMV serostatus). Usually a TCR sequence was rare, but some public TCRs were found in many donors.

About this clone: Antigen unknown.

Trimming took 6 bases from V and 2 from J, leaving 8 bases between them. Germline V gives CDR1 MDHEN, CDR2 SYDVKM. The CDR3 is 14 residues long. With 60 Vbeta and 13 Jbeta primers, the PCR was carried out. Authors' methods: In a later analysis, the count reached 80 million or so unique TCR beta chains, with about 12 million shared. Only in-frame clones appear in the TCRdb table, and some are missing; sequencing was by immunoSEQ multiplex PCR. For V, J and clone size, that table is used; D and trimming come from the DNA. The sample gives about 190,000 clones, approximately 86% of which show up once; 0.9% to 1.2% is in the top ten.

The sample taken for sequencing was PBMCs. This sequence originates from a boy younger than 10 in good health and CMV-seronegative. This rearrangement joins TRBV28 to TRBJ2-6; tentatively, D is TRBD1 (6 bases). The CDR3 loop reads CASSYRAGANVLTF. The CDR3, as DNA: TGTGCCAGCAGCTACAGGGCTGGGGCCAACGTCCTGACTTTC.